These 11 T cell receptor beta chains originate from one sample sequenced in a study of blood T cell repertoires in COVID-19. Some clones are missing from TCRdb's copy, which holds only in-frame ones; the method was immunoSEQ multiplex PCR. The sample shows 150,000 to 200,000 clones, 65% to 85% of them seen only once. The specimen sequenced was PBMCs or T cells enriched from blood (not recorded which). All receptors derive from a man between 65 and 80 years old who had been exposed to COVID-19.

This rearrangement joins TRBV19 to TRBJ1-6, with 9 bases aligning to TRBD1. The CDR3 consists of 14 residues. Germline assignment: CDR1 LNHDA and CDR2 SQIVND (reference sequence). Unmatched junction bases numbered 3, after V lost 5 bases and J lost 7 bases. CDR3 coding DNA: TGTGCCAGTAGTGACGACAGGGGGAATTCACCCCTCCACTTT. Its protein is CASSDDRGNSPLHF. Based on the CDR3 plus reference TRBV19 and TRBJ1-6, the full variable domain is DGGITQSPKYLFRKEGQNVTLSCEQNLNHDAMYWYRQDPGQGLRLIYYSQIVNDFQKGDIAEGYSVSREKKESFPLTVTSAQKNPTAFYLCASSDDRGNSPLHFGNGTRLTVT.

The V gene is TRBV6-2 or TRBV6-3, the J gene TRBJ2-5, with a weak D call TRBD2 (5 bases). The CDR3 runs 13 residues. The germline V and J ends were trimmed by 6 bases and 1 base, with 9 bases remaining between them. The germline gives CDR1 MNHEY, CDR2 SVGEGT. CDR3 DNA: TGTGCCAGCAGCTTGGACTTCCAAGAGACCCAGTACTTC. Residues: CASSLDFQETQYF.

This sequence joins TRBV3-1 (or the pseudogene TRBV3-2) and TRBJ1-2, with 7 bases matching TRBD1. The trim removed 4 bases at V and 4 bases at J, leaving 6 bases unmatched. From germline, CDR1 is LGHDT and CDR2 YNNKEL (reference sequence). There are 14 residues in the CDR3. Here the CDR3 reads CASSRGTARYGYTF. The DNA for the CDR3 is TGTGCCAGCAGCCGGGGGACAGCCCGCTATGGCTACACCTTC.

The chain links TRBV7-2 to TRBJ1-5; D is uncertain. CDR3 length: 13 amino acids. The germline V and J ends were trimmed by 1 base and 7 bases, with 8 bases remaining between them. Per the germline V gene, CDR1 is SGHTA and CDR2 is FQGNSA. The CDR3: CASSLGVLQPQHF. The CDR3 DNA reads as TGTGCCAGCAGCTTAGGAGTTCTGCAGCCCCAGCATTTT.

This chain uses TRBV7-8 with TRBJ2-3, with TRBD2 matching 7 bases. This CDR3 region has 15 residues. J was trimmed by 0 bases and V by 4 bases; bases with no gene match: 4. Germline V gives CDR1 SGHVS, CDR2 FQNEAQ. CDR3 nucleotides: TGTGCCAGCAGCTCGCTAGCGGACAGCACAGATACGCAGTATTTT. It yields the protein CASSSLADSTDTQYF. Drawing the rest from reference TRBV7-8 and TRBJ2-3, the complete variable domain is GAGVSQSPRYKVAKRGQDVALRCDPISGHVSLFWYQQALGQGPEFLTYFQNEAQLDKSGLPSDRFFAERPEGSVSTLKIQRTQQEDSAVYLCASSSLADSTDTQYFGPGTRLTVL.

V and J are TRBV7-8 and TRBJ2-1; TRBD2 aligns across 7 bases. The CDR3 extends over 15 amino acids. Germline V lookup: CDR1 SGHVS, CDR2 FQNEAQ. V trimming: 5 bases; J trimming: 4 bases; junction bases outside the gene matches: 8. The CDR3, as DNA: TGTGCCAGCAGCCCTCCTAGCGGACCTTACAATGAGCAGTTCTTC. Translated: CASSPPSGPYNEQFF.

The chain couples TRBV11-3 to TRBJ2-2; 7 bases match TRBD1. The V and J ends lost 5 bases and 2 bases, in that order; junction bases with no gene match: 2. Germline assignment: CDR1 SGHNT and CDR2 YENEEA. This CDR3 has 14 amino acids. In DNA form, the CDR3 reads TGTGCCAGCAGCCGACAGGGAAACACCGGGGAGCTGTTTTTT. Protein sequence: CASSRQGNTGELFF.

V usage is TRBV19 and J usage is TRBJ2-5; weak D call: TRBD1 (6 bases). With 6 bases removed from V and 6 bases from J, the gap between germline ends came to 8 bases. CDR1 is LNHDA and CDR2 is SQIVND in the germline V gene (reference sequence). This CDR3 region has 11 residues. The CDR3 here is CASRQGQTQYF. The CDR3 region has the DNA TGTGCCAGTAGACAGGGACAGACCCAGTACTTC.

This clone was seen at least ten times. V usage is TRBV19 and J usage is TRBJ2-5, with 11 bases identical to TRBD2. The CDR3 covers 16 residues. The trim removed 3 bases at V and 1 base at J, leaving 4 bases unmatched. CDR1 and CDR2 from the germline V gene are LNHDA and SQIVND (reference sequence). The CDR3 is CASSMGTSGGQETQYF. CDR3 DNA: TGTGCCAGTAGTATGGGCACTAGCGGGGGCCAAGAGACCCAGTACTTC.

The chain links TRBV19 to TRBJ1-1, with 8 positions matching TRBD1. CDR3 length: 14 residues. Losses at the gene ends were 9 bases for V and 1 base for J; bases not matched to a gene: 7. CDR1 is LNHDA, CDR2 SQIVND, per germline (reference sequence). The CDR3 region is CASRVGQGNTEAFF. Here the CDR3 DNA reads TGTGCCAGCCGGGTCGGACAGGGGAACACTGAAGCTTTCTTT.

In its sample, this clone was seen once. The CDR3 DNA reads as TGTGCCAGCAGTTTCCCGGGGAGCGGGAGATACAATGAGCAGTTCTTC. Translated, it gives CASSFPGSGRYNEQFF. This rearrangement joins TRBV28 to TRBJ2-1; TRBD2 matches at 8 bases. Germline-derived CDR1 and CDR2 are MDHEN and SYDVKM. Losses at the gene ends were 3 bases for V and 4 bases for J; bases not matched to a gene: 8. This CDR3 is built from 16 residues.